This T cell receptor (beta chain) was identified during a study of blood T cell repertoires in COVID-19. About the research overall: Samples came from the United States, Italy and Spain, spanning acute and convalescent COVID-19. Sample material is recorded as cDNA or gDNA derived from T cells, B-cell-depleted T cells, or PBMCs.

CDR1 and CDR2 (germline): SGHVS, FNYEAQ. The CDR3 extends over 16 amino acids. Losses at the gene ends were 5 bases for V and 0 bases for J; bases not matched to a gene: 4. Study members were between about 18 and 95 years old and lived in 24 US regions. Recovered status in Cohort 3 required two negative PCRs, clearance, or symptom resolution. Sequencing used immunoSEQ multiplex PCR; TCRdb keeps in-frame clones, though not all of them. The sample includes around 150,000 clones, 88% of them seen just once. Material for sequencing was PBMCs or T cells enriched from blood (not recorded which). The sequence derives from a woman in her fifties or sixties who had recovered from COVID-19. This chain joins TRBV7-6 and TRBJ2-2; 9 positions match TRBD1. The DNA of the CDR3 is TGTGCCAGCAGCCGCACAGGGGGCCCGAACACCGGGGAGCTGTTTTTT. This codes for CASSRTGGPNTGELFF.